The entry below gives a single TCR beta chain sequence along with its context. Antigen specificity is unknown. This entry is derived from a study of identical twins. Study-wide findings and caveats: With beta out-of-frame sequences, excess sharing by twins was weaker. Potential partial confounding of zero-insertion analyses by invariant MAIT and iNKT cells was noted.

TCRdb reanalysed the 5' RACE reads using MiXCR and keeps one entry per CDR3 protein. Among roughly 500,000 distinct CDR3 sequences listed, around 20% were seen once. The CDR3 extends over 18 amino acids. The V gene lost 0 bases and the J gene lost 0 bases, with 17 bases spanning the gap. CDR1 and CDR2 from the germline V gene are WNHNN and SYGVQD (reference sequence). These same records also appear under a second study, on T cells expressing NK-cell markers. From that study: Obtained from sorted CD3+CD56+NKG2C+, CD3+CD56+NKG2C- and CD3+CD56-NKG2C+ T cells were the TCR beta repertoires. The study did not resolve the HCMV specificity of expanded NKG2C+ T cell clones.

The receptor was derived from a young woman in good health. The source material was CD4+ T cells sorted from blood. The rearrangement links TRBV10-1 to TRBJ1-1, with D unclear. The chain's CDR3 is CASSESPGGGPMNTEAFF. In DNA, the CDR3 is TGCGCCAGCAGTGAGTCGCCGGGCGGAGGACCCATGAACACTGAAGCTTTCTTT.